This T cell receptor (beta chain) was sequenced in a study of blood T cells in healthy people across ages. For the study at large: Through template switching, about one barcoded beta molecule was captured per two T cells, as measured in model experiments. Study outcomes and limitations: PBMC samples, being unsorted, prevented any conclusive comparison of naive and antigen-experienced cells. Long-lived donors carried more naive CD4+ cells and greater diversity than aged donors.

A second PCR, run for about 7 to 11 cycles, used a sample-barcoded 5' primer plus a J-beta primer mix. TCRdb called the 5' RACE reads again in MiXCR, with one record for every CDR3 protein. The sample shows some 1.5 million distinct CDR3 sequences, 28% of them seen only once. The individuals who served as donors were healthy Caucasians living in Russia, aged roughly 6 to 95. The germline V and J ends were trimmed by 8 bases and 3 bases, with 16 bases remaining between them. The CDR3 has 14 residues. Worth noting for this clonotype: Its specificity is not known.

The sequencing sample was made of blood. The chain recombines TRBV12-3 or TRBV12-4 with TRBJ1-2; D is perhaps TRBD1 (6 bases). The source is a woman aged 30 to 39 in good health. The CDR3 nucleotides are TGTGCCAGCGGGAATTACAGGGTATACTATGGCTACACCTTC. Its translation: CASGNYRVYYGYTF.